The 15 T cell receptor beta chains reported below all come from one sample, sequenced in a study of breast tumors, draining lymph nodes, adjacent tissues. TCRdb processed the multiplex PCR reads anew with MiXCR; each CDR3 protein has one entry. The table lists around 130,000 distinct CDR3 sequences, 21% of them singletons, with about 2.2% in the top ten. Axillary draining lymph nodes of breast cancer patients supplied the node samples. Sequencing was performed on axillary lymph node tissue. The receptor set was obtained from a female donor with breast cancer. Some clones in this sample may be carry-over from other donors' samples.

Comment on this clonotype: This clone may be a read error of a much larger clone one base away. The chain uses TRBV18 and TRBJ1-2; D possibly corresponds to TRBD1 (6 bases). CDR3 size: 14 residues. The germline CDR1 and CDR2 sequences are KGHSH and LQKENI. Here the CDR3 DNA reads TGTGCCAGCTCTAACAACCGGGACAACTGTGGCTACACCTTC. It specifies CASSNNRDNCGYTF.

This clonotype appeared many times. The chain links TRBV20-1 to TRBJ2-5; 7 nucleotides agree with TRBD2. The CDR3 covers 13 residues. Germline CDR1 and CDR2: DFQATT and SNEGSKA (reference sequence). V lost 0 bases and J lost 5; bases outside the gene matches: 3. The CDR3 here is CSARERERETQYF. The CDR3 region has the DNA TGCAGTGCTAGAGAGCGGGAGCGGGAGACCCAGTACTTC.

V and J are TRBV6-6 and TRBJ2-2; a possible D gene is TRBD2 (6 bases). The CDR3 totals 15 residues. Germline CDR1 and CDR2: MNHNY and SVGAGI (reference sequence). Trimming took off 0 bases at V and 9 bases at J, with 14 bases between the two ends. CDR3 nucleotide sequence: TGTGCCAGCAGTTACTCGATCGATGGGAGGCGGGAGCTGTTTTTT. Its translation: CASSYSIDGRRELFF.

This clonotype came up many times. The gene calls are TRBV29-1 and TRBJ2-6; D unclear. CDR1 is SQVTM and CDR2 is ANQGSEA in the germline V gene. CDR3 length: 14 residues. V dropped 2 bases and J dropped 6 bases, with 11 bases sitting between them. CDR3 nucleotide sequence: TGCAGCGTTGAATCGTCACGCACGGCCAACGTCCTGACTTTC. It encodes CSVESSRTANVLTF.

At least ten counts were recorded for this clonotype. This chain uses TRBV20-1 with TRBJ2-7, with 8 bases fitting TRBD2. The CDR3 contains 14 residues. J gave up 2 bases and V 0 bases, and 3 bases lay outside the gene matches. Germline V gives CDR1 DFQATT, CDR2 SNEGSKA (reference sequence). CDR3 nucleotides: TGCAGTGCTAGAGATGGACTAGCCGCCTACGAGCAGTACTTC. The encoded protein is CSARDGLAAYEQYF.

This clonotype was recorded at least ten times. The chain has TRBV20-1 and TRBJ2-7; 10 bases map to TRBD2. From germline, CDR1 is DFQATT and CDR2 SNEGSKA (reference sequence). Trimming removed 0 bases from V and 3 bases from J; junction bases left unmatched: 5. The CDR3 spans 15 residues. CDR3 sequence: CSARDLAGALYEQYF. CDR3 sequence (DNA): TGCAGTGCTAGAGATCTAGCGGGAGCACTCTACGAGCAGTACTTC.

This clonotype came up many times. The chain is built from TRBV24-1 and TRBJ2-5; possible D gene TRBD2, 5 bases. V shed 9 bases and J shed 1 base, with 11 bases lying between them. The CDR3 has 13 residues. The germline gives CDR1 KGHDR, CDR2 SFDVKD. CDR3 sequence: CATASGTQETQYF. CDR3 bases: TGTGCCACCGCAAGCGGTACCCAAGAGACCCAGTACTTC.

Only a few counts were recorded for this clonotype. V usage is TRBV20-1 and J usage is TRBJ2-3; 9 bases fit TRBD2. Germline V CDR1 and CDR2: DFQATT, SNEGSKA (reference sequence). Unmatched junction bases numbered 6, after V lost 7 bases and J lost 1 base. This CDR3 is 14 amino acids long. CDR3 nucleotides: TGCAGTGGTCTTAAGCGGGAGGGCACAGATACGCAGTATTTT. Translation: CSGLKREGTDTQYF.

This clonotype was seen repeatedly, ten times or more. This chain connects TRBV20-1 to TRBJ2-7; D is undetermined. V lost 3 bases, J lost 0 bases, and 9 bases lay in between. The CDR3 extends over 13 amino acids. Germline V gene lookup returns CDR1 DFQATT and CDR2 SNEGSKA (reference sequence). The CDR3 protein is CSARSLTSYEQYF. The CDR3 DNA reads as TGCAGTGCTAGGAGTCTTACCTCCTACGAGCAGTACTTC.

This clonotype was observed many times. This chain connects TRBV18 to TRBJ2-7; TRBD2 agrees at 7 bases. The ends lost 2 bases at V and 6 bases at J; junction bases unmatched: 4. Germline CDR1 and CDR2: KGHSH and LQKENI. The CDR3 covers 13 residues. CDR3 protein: CASSPGTTVEQYF. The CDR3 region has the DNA TGTGCCAGCTCACCAGGGACTACTGTCGAGCAGTACTTC.

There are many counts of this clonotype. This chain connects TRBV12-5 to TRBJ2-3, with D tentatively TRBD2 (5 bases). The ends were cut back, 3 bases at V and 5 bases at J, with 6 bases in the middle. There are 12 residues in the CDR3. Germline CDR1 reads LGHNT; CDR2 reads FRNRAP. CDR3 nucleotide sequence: TGTGCTAGTGGTTTTGAGGGAGATACGCAGTATTTT. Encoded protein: CASGFEGDTQYF.

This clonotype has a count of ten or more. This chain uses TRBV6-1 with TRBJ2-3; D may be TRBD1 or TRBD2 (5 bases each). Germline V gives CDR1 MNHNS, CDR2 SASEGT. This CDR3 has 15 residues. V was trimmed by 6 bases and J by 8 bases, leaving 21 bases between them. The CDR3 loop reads CASSPNGGAEGTQYF. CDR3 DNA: TGTGCCAGCAGCCCGAATGGGGGTGCCGAAGGTACGCAGTATTTT.

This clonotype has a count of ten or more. In DNA, the CDR3 is TGTGCCAGCAGCTTAGCCGCAAATGAGCAGTTCTTC. The encoded protein is CASSLAANEQFF. The chain joins TRBV7-8 to TRBJ2-1; no clear D gene. The CDR3 has 12 amino acids. V lost 0 bases and J 7 bases, leaving 4 bases between the germline ends. Germline V CDR1 and CDR2: SGHVS, FQNEAQ. Filled out from reference TRBV7-8 and TRBJ2-1, the complete variable domain reads GAGVSQSPRYKVAKRGQDVALRCDPISGHVSLFWYQQALGQGPEFLTYFQNEAQLDKSGLPSDRFFAERPEGSVSTLKIQRTQQEDSAVYLCASSLAANEQFFGPGTRLTVL.

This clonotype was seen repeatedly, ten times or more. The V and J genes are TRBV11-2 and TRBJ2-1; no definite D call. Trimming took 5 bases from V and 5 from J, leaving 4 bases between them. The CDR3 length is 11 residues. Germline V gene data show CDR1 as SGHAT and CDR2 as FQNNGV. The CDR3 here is CASSRHNEQFF. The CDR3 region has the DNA TGTGCCAGCAGCCGTCACAATGAGCAGTTCTTC. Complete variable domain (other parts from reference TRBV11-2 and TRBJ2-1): EAGVAQSPRYKIIEKRQSVAFWCNPISGHATLYWYQQILGQGPKLLIQFQNNGVVDDSQLPKDRFSAERLKGVDSTLKIQPAKLEDSAVYLCASSRHNEQFFGPGTRLTVL.

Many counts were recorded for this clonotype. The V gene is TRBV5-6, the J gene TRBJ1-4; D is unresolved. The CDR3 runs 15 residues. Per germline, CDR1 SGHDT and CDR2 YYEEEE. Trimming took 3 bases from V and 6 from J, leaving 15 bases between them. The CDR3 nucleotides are TGTGCCAGCAGCTCATTACTCCCCGGAGATGAAAAACTGTTTTTT. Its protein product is CASSSLLPGDEKLFF.